One and the same sample provided the 23 T cell receptor beta chains below, sequenced in a study of T cell responses to AZD1222 COVID-19 vaccine. The table came from immunoSEQ multiplex PCR; TCRdb's copy has only in-frame clones and leaves some out. In the table there are approximately 50,000 clones, approximately 85% of which are singletons. The sample was peripheral blood, taken on day 0 of MenACWY control vaccination. These TCRs come from an adult in good health.

The rearrangement uses TRBV9 and TRBJ1-4; D not resolved. Between the trimmed V and J ends, which lost 4 bases and 0 bases, there was a span of 13 bases. The CDR3 has 16 residues. Germline V gene data show CDR1 as SGDLS and CDR2 as YYNGEE. The CDR3 protein is CASSTPGSTTNEKLFF. The CDR3 DNA sequence: TGTGCCAGCAGCACTCCCGGGTCTACAACTAATGAAAAACTGTTTTTT.

This chain connects TRBV6-5 to TRBJ1-1; D is undetermined. Trimming took off 3 bases at V and 4 bases at J, with 18 bases between the two ends. Per germline, CDR1 MNHEY and CDR2 SVGAGI. This CDR3 comprises 16 residues. The CDR3 sequence is CASSYRSWTSPTEAFF. The CDR3 DNA follows: TGTGCCAGCAGTTATCGCTCTTGGACTTCTCCCACTGAAGCTTTCTTT.

The chain links TRBV5-1 to TRBJ2-3, with TRBD2 matching over 15 bases. The CDR3 has 19 residues. With 4 bases clipped from V and 0 bases from J, the junction kept 9 bases outside the gene matches. Germline V gene data show CDR1 as SGHRS and CDR2 as YFSETQ. The CDR3 sequence is CASSLKGLAGGTSTDTQYF. In DNA, the CDR3 is TGCGCCAGCAGCCTGAAGGGACTAGCGGGAGGAACTAGCACAGATACGCAGTATTTT.

The rearrangement uses TRBV20-1 and TRBJ1-5; 7 bases line up with TRBD1. V was clipped by 3 bases and J by 3 bases; unmatched bases: 14. The CDR3 is made up of 17 amino acids. Looked up from germline, CDR1 is DFQATT and CDR2 is SNEGSKA (reference sequence). The CDR3 protein is CSASGVIRQGYNQPQHF. The CDR3 DNA follows: TGCAGTGCTAGTGGAGTCATAAGACAGGGCTACAATCAGCCCCAGCATTTT.

This clone has just one count. V usage is TRBV11-3 and J usage is TRBJ1-6; D gene unclear. CDR1 is SGHNT, CDR2 YENEEA, per germline. Deletions cut 6 bases from V and 6 bases from J, with 21 bases between. The CDR3 totals 17 residues. CDR3 coding DNA: TGTGCCAGCAGGGCTAGGTTGGGCAGAATTTTTAATTCACCCCTCCACTTT. Translating gives CASRARLGRIFNSPLHF.

The chain employs TRBV3-1 (or the pseudogene TRBV3-2) and TRBJ2-7; tentatively, D is TRBD2 (6 bases). The CDR3 runs 15 residues. The germline V gene encodes CDR1 LGHDT and CDR2 YNNKEL (reference sequence). Trimming took 5 bases from V and 6 from J, leaving 20 bases between them. CDR3 bases: TGTGCCAGCAGCAACCCCGGGGGTCTTCGGGCCGAGCAGTACTTC. It is translated as CASSNPGGLRAEQYF.

J is TRBJ1-2 and V is TRBV18; unclear D gene. There are 12 residues in the CDR3. V was shortened by 3 bases and J by 10 bases, with 12 bases between the two germline ends. Germline CDR1 is KGHSH and CDR2 is LQKENI. CDR3 in amino acids: CASSPDPTSYTF. CDR3 DNA: TGTGCCAGCTCACCCGACCCGACATCCTACACCTTC.

V is TRBV7-2 and J is TRBJ2-7; 7 bases match TRBD1. Germline CDR1 and CDR2: SGHTA and FQGNSA. Losses at the gene ends were 2 bases for V and 6 bases for J; bases not matched to a gene: 7. This CDR3 contains 14 residues. The CDR3 protein is CASSLYRGTTEQYF. Here the CDR3 DNA reads TGTGCCAGCAGCTTATACAGGGGAACTACCGAGCAGTACTTC.

The CDR3 sequence: CASSHGKRLAGDNEQFF. Here the CDR3 DNA reads TGTGCCAGCAGCCATGGAAAAAGACTAGCGGGAGACAATGAGCAGTTCTTC. The gene calls are TRBV3-1 (or the pseudogene TRBV3-2) and TRBJ2-1; 12 bases fit TRBD2. With V trimmed by 3 bases and J by 5 bases, 8 bases remained unmatched. The V gene's germline CDR1 is LGHDT and CDR2 YNNKEL (reference sequence). The CDR3 spans 17 residues.

This chain connects TRBV12-3 or TRBV12-4 to TRBJ2-1; D not resolved. This CDR3 has 11 amino acids. V was pared by 6 bases and J by 9 bases, with 9 bases between. This CDR3 reads CASRLLSEQFF. The CDR3 DNA sequence: TGTGCCAGCAGGCTTTTGTCTGAGCAGTTCTTC.

The rearrangement joins TRBV6-6 to TRBJ1-4; 10 bases are shared with TRBD1. Trimming took 4 bases from V and 7 from J; bases not matched to a gene: 6. Germline V lookup: CDR1 MNHNY, CDR2 SVGAGI (reference sequence). The CDR3 length is 15 residues. The CDR3 DNA sequence: TGTGCCAGCAGTTTTGGGGACAGGGGCAGTGAAAAACTGTTTTTT. This translates into CASSFGDRGSEKLFF.

The chain uses TRBV11-2 and TRBJ2-4; TRBD2 matches at 8 bases. The ends lost 5 bases at V and 0 bases at J; junction bases unmatched: 9. Germline V gene lookup returns CDR1 SGHAT and CDR2 FQNNGV. The CDR3 is made up of 17 amino acids. CDR3 protein: CASSDLAGPQAKNIQYF. The CDR3, as DNA: TGTGCCAGCAGCGACCTAGCGGGTCCCCAAGCCAAAAACATTCAGTACTTC.

The V call is TRBV19, the J call TRBJ2-1; D is perhaps TRBD2 (6 bases). Germline V lookup: CDR1 LNHDA, CDR2 SQIVND (reference sequence). V was clipped by 1 base and J by 2 bases, with 9 bases between them. There are 15 residues in the CDR3. The CDR3 is CASSIVAGPYNEQFF. As DNA, the CDR3 is TGTGCCAGTAGTATAGTTGCGGGACCCTACAATGAGCAGTTCTTC.

The CDR3 region has the DNA TGTGCCAGCAGCTCCGGGGGCTCCTATAATTCACCCCTCCACTTT. Its translation: CASSSGGSYNSPLHF. The chain uses TRBV7-2 and TRBJ1-6; TRBD1 might be the D (5 bases). The ends were cut back, 4 bases at V and 0 bases at J, with 7 bases in the middle. The CDR3 spans 15 residues. Germline V gene lookup returns CDR1 SGHTA and CDR2 FQGNSA.

This clone occurred once. The chain links TRBV6-5 to TRBJ1-6, with TRBD1 as a possible D gene (5 bases). Per the germline V gene, CDR1 is MNHEY and CDR2 is SVGAGI. Between the trimmed V and J ends, which lost 2 bases and 8 bases, there was a span of 16 bases. CDR3 length: 16 residues. CDR3 DNA: TGTGCCAGCAGTTACACTCTCCGCAGGGCGGATTCACCCCTCCACTTT. Its protein product is CASSYTLRRADSPLHF.

This sequence joins TRBV6-2 or TRBV6-3 and TRBJ2-3; perhaps TRBD2 as D (6 bases). CDR1 and CDR2 (germline): MNHEY, SVGEGT. The CDR3 length is 21 residues. V lost 0 bases to trimming and J lost 6 bases, with 31 bases between them. DNA for the CDR3: TGTGCCAGCAGTTACTCCCGAGGGAGTGCGACCCTTAAACTAGCAGCCGATACGCAGTATTTT. Translated, it gives CASSYSRGSATLKLAADTQYF.

The chain couples TRBV4-3 to TRBJ1-4, with D possibly matching TRBD1 (6 bases). Germline loops: CDR1 LGHNA, CDR2 YSLEER. CDR3 length: 17 residues. Between the trimmed V and J ends, which lost 2 bases and 5 bases, there was a span of 18 bases. The CDR3 protein is CASSQTGTGWGNEKLFF. As DNA, the CDR3 is TGCGCCAGCAGCCAAACTGGAACAGGGTGGGGAAATGAAAAACTGTTTTTT.

V and J are TRBV5-1 and TRBJ2-3, with a tentative D call TRBD2 (5 bases). The germline V gene encodes CDR1 SGHRS and CDR2 YFSETQ. The CDR3 is 14 amino acids. The germline V and J ends were trimmed by 5 bases and 3 bases, with 13 bases remaining between them. The CDR3 protein is CASSRGSRTDTQYF. The DNA for the CDR3 is TGCGCCAGCAGTCGGGGATCCCGAACAGATACGCAGTATTTT.

V and J are TRBV7-2 and TRBJ2-7; 10 bases match TRBD1. Trimming removed 0 bases from V and 2 bases from J; junction bases left unmatched: 10. The CDR3 spans 18 residues. Germline V gives CDR1 SGHTA, CDR2 FQGNSA. CDR3 coding DNA: TGTGCCAGCAGCTTAGCTGTTGCCGGGACAGGGGCGACCTACGAGCAGTACTTC. It is translated as CASSLAVAGTGATYEQYF.

This rearrangement joins TRBV19 to TRBJ2-1, with 11 bases that match TRBD2. Looked up from germline, CDR1 is LNHDA and CDR2 is SQIVND (reference sequence). After removal of 1 base from V and 8 bases from J, the junction contained 4 bases not matched to a gene. The CDR3 has 15 amino acids. The CDR3 DNA reads as TGTGCCAGTAGTATAGGGCTAGCGGGAGGAGATGAGCAGTTCTTC. Amino acids: CASSIGLAGGDEQFF.

The chain joins TRBV9 to TRBJ1-6; D unresolved. The CDR3 runs 15 residues. Germline V lookup: CDR1 SGDLS, CDR2 YYNGEE. Trimming left V 0 bases short and J 7 bases short, with 11 bases between. CDR3 DNA sequence: TGTGCCAGCAGCGTAGGACGGCAGACAAATTCACCCCTCCACTTT. This sequence encodes CASSVGRQTNSPLHF. Full variable domain (remainder filled in from reference TRBV9 and TRBJ1-6): DSGVTQTPKHLITATGQRVTLRCSPRSGDLSVYWYQQSLDQGLQFLIQYYNGEERAKGNILERFSAQQFPDLHSELNLSSLELGDSALYFCASSVGRQTNSPLHFGNGTRLTVT.

The gene calls are TRBV4-1 and TRBJ2-7, with D perhaps TRBD2 (6 bases). V was shortened by 1 base and J by 0 bases, with 19 bases between the two germline ends. The CDR3 has 18 amino acids. Germline CDR1 and CDR2: MGHRA and YSYEKL. This CDR3 is CASSQGPLGKRASYEQYF. The CDR3 DNA reads as TGCGCCAGCAGCCAAGGCCCTTTGGGAAAGCGGGCCTCCTACGAGCAGTACTTC.

The chain couples TRBV11-2 to TRBJ1-6, with 10 bases aligning to TRBD1. CDR3 length equals 14 residues. V lost 5 bases, J lost 10 bases, and 5 bases stayed unmatched. From germline, CDR1 is SGHAT and CDR2 FQNNGV. CDR3 nucleotides: TGTGCCAGCAGCCCCGGGACAGGGGTCTCACCCCTCCACTTT. It codes for CASSPGTGVSPLHF.